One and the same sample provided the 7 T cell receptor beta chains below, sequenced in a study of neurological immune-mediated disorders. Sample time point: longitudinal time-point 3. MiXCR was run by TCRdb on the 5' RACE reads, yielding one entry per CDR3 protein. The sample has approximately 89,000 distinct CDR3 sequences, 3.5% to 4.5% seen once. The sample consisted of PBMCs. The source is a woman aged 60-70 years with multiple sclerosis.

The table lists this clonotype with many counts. In DNA, the CDR3 is TGCGCCAGCAGCTCCACATCCGGAGTGAACACTGAAGCTTTCTTT. It translates to CASSSTSGVNTEAFF. V gene TRBV5-1 combines with J gene TRBJ1-1; no clear D. Trimming stripped 3 bases from V and 0 bases from J, with 12 bases between. The length of the CDR3 is 15 residues. Germline CDR1 is SGHRS and CDR2 is YFSETQ. Variable domain in full (rest from reference TRBV5-1 and TRBJ1-1): KAGVTQTPRYLIKTRGQQVTLSCSPISGHRSVSWYQQTPGQGLQFLFEYFSETQRNKGNFPGRFSGRQFSNSRSEMNVSTLELGDSALYLCASSSTSGVNTEAFFGQGTRLTVV.

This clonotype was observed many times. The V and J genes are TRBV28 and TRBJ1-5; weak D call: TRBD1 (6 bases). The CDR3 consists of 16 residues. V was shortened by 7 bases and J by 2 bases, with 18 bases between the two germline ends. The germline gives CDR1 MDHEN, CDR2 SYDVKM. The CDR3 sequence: CASNKSGRGGNQPQHF. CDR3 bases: TGTGCCAGCAATAAATCCGGCAGGGGAGGCAATCAGCCCCAGCATTTT.

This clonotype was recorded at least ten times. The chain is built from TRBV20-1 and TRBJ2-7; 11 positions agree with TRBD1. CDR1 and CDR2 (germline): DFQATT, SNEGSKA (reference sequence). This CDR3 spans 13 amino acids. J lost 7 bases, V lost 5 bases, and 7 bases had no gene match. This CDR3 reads CSALGQGAREQYF. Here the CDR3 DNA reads TGCAGTGCTCTAGGACAGGGGGCACGAGAGCAGTACTTC.

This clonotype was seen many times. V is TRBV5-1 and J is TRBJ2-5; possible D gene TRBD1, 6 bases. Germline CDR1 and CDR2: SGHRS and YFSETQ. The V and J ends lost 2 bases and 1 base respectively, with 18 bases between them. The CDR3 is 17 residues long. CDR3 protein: CASSFGGRLGFQETQYF. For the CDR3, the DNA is TGCGCCAGCAGCTTTGGGGGCCGATTGGGATTCCAAGAGACCCAGTACTTC.

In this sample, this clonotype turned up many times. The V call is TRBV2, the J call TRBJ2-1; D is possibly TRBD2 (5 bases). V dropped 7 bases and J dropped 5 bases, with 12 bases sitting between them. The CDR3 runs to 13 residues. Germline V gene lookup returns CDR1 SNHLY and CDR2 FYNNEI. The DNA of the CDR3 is TGTGCCAGCATTGGACTCGCGGACAATGAGCAGTTCTTC. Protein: CASIGLADNEQFF. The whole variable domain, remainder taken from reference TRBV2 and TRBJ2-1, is EPEVTQTPSHQVTQMGQEVILRCVPISNHLYFYWYRQILGQKVEFLVSFYNNEISEKSEIFDDQFSVERPDGSNFTLKIRSTKLEDSAMYFCASIGLADNEQFFGPGTRLTVL.

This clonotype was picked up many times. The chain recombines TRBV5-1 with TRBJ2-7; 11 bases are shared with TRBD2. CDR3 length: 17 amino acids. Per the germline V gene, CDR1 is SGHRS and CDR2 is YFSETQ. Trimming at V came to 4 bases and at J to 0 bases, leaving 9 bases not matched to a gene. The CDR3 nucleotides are TGCGCCAGCAGCCCGATGACTAGCGGGGAGTTCTCCTACGAGCAGTACTTC. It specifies CASSPMTSGEFSYEQYF.

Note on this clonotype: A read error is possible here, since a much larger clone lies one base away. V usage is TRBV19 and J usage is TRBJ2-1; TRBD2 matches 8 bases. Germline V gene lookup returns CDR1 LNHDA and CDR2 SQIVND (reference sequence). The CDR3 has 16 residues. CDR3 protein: CASRIAGRGVYNEQFF. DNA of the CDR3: TGTGCCAGTAGAATAGCGGGGCGGGGGGTATACAATGAGCAGTTCTTC.